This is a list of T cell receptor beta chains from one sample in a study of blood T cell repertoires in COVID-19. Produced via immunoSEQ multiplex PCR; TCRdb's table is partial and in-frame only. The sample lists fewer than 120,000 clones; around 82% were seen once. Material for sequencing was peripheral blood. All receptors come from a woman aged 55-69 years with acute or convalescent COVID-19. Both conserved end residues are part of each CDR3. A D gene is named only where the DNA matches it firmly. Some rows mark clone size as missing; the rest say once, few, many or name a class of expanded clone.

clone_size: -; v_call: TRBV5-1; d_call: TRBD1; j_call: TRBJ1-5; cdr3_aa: CASSLTGDRGQPQHF; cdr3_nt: TGCGCCAGCAGCCTAACAGGGGATAGGGGTCAGCCCCAGCATTTT
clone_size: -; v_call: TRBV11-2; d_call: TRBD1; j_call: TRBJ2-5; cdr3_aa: CASSYLRDRGQETQYF; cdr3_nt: TGTGCCAGCAGCTACCTCCGGGACAGGGGGCAGGAGACCCAGTACTTC
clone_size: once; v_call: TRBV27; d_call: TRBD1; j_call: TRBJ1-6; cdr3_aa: CASSDSRTGINSYNSPLHF; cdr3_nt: TGTGCCAGCTCTGATTCGCGGACAGGGATCAACTCCTATAATTCACCCCTCCACTTT
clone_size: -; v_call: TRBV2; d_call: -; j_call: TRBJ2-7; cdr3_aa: CAKQAWGGLSYEQYF; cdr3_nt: TGTGCCAAACAAGCATGGGGGGGCCTGTCCTACGAGCAGTACTTC
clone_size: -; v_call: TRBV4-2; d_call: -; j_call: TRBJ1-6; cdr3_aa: CASSQDNQGLPLHF; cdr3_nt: TGTGCCAGCAGCCAAGATAATCAGGGTTTACCCCTCCACTTT
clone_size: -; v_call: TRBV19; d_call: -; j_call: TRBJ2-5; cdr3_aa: CASGPGQASGTQYF; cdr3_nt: TGTGCCAGCGGCCCGGGACAAGCTTCAGGGACCCAGTACTTC
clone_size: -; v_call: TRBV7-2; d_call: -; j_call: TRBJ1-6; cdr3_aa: CASSPGDSPLHF; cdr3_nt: TGTGCCAGCAGCCCGGGAGATTCACCCCTCCACTTT
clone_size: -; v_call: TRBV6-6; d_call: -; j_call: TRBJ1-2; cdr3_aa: CASSPGNYGYTF; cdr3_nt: TGTGCCAGCAGTCCAGGGAACTATGGCTACACCTTC
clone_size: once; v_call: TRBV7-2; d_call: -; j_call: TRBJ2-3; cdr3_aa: CASGGSTDTQYF; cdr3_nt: TGTGCCAGTGGGGGGAGCACAGATACGCAGTATTTT
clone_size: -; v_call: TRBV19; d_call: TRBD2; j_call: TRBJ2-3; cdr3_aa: CASSLGGSSTDTQYF; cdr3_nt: TGTGCCAGTAGCCTGGGGGGGTCTAGCACAGATACGCAGTATTTT
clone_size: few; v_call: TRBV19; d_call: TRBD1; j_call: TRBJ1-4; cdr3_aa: CASSPRQGTNEKLFF; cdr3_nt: TGTGCCAGTAGTCCTCGACAGGGCACTAATGAAAAACTGTTTTTT
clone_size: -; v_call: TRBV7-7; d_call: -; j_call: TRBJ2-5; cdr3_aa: CASSLDLRRETQYF; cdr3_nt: TGTGCTAGCAGCTTAGATTTGCGGCGGGAGACCCAGTACTTC
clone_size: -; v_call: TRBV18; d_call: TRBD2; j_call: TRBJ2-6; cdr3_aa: CASSPPAAGRDYSGANVLTF; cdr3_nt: TGTGCCAGCTCACCACCAGCGGCAGGTCGGGACTACTCTGGGGCCAACGTCCTGACTTTC
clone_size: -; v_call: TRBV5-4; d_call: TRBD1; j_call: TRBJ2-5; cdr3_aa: CASSSGQAETQYF; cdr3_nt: TGTGCCAGCAGCTCGGGACAGGCGGAGACCCAGTACTTC
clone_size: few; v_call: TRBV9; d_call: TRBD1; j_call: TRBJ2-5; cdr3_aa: CASSVGGQGGETQYF; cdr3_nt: TGTGCCAGCAGCGTCGGAGGACAGGGAGGAGAGACCCAGTACTTC
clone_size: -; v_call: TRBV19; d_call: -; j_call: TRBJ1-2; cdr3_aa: CASSRQDYGYTF; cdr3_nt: TGTGCCAGTAGTCGACAGGACTATGGCTACACCTTC
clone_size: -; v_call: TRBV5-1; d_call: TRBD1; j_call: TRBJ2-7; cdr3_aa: CASSLGDRKSYEQYF; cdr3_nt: TGCGCCAGCAGCTTGGGGGACAGAAAATCCTACGAGCAGTACTTC
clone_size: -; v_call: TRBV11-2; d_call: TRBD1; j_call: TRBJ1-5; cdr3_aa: CASSLDRDQPQHF; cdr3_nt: TGTGCCAGCAGCCTGGACAGGGATCAGCCCCAGCATTTT
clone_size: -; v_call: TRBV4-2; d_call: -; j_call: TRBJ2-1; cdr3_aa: CASSQDLTTYNEQFF; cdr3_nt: TGTGCCAGCAGCCAAGATCTAACTACCTACAATGAGCAGTTCTTC
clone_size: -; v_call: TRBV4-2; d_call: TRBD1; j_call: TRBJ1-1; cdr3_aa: CASKDRELSAEAFF; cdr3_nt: TGTGCCAGCAAAGACAGGGAGTTGTCCGCTGAAGCTTTCTTT
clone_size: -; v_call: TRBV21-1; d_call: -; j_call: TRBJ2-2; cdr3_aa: CASSKVRTLGPGELFF; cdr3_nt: TGTGCCAGCAGCAAGGTAAGGACTCTGGGTCCCGGGGAGCTGTTTTTT
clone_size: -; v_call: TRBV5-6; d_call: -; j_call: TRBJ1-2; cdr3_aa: CASSRQTYGYTF; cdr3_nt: TGTGCCAGCAGTAGACAGACCTATGGCTACACCTTC
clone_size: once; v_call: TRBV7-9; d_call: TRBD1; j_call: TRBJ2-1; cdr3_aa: CASSGGGNEQFF; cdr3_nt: TGTGCCAGCTCAGGGGGTGGGAATGAGCAGTTCTTC
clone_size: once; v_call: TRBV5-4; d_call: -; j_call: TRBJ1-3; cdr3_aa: CASSSGQAGNTIYF; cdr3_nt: TGTGCCAGCAGCTCCGGACAAGCTGGAAACACCATATATTTT
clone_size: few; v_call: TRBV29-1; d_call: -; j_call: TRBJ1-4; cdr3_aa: CSVAQGGEKLFF; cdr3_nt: TGCAGCGTTGCTCAGGGAGGCGAAAAACTGTTTTTT
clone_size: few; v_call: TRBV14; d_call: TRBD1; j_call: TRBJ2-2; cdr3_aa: CASNPGTGDTGELFF; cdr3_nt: TGTGCCAGCAACCCCGGGACAGGGGACACCGGGGAGCTGTTTTTT
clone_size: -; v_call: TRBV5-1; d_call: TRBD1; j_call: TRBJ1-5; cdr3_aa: CASSPGQGAGNQPQHF; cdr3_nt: TGCGCCAGCAGCCCTGGACAGGGGGCGGGAAATCAGCCCCAGCATTTT
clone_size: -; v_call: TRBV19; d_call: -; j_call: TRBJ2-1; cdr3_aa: CASSARRDSSYNEQFF; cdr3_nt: TGTGCCAGTAGTGCGCGTAGGGACTCCTCCTACAATGAGCAGTTCTTC
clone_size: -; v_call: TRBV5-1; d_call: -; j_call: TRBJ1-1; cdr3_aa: CASSLVPGARTEAFF; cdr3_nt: TGCGCCAGCAGCTTGGTCCCGGGAGCTAGGACTGAAGCTTTCTTT
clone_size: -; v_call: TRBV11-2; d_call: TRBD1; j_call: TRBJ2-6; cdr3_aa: CASSHGTGVYGANVLTF; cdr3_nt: TGTGCCAGCAGCCACGGGACAGGAGTTTATGGGGCCAACGTCCTGACTTTC
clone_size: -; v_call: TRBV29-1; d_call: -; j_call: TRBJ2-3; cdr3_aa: CSVVKGRDTQYF; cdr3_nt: TGCAGCGTTGTGAAAGGGAGAGATACGCAGTATTTT
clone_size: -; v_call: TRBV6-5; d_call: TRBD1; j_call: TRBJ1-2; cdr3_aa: CASSTQGTGYTF; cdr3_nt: TGTGCCAGCAGTACACAGGGGACTGGCTACACCTTC
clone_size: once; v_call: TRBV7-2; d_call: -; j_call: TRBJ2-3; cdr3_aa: CASSFSADGVEYF; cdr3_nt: TGTGCCAGCAGCTTTTCCGCAGACGGGGTCGAGTATTTT
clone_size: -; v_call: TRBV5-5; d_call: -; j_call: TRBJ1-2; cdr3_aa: CASRRTTGRNYGYTF; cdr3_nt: TGTGCCAGCAGACGTACGACAGGTCGAAACTATGGCTACACCTTC
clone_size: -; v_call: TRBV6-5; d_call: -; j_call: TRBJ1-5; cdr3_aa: CASSYRAGLNQPQHF; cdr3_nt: TGTGCCAGCAGTTACCGAGCAGGGTTAAATCAGCCCCAGCATTTT
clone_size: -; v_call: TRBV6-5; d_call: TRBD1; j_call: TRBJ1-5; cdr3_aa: CASRGTGWQPQHF; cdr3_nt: TGTGCCAGCAGAGGGACAGGGTGGCAGCCCCAGCATTTT
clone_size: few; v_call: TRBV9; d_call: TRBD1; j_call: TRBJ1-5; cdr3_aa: CASSDRGDQPQHF; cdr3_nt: TGTGCCAGCAGCGACAGGGGGGATCAGCCCCAGCATTTT
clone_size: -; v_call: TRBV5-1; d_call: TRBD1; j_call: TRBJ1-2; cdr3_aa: CASSLDRGKFAPYGYTF; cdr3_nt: TGCGCCAGCAGCCTGGACAGGGGAAAATTCGCCCCATATGGCTACACCTTC
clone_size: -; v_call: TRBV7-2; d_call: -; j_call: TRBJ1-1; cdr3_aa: CASSYMGRGEGSEAFF; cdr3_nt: TGTGCCAGCAGCTACATGGGCAGGGGTGAGGGTTCCGAAGCTTTCTTT
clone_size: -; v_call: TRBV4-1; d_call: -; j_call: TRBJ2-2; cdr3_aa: CASSQDAPRGTGELFF; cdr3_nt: TGCGCCAGCAGCCAAGATGCTCCCAGGGGTACCGGGGAGCTGTTTTTT
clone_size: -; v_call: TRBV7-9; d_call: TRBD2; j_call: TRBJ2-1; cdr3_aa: CASSLAGGIHEQFF; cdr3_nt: TGTGCCAGCAGCTTAGCCGGGGGGATCCATGAGCAGTTCTTC
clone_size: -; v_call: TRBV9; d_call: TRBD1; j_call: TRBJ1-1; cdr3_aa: CASSVGQGLVTEAFF; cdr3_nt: TGTGCCAGCAGCGTGGGACAGGGGTTGGTAACTGAAGCTTTCTTT
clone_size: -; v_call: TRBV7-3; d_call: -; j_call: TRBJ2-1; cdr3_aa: CASSLGDEQFF; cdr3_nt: TGTGCCAGCAGCTTGGGAGATGAGCAGTTCTTC
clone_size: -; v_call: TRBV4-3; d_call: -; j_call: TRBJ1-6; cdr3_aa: CASSQDPVGSLSSYNSPLHF; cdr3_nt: TGCGCCAGCAGCCAAGATCCGGTGGGCAGCCTAAGCTCCTATAATTCACCCCTCCACTTT
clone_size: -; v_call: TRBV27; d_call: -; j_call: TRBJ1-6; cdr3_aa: CASKFGVRSYNSPLHF; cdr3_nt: TGTGCCAGCAAGTTCGGGGTGAGGTCCTATAATTCACCCCTCCACTTT
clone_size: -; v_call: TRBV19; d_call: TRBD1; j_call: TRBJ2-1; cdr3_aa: CASSPSPGQGSPRLNEQFF; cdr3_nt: TGTGCCAGTAGTCCTTCTCCGGGACAGGGGTCCCCCCGTTTGAATGAGCAGTTCTTC
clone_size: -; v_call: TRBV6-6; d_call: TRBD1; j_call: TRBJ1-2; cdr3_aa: CASSPTGGKHGYTF; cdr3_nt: TGTGCCAGCAGTCCGACAGGGGGCAAGCATGGCTACACCTTC
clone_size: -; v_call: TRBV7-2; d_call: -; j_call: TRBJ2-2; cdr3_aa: CASSLALAGVGTGELFF; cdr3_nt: TGTGCCAGCAGCTTAGCTTTGGCGGGTGTTGGCACCGGGGAGCTGTTTTTT
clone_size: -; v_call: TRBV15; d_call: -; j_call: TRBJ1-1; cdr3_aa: CATTGQGNTEAFF; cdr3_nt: TGTGCCACCACGGGACAAGGGAACACTGAAGCTTTCTTT
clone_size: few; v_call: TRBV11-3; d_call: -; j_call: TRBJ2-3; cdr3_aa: CASSLRHGTDTQYF; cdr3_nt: TGTGCCAGCAGCTTACGACACGGCACAGATACGCAGTATTTT
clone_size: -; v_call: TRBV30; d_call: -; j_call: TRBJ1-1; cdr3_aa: CAWSSWEEAFF; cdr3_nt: TGTGCCTGGAGTTCCTGGGAGGAAGCTTTCTTT
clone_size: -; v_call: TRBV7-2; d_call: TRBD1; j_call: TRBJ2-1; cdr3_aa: CASSLLNRGNEQFF; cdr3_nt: TGTGCCAGCAGCCTCTTGAACAGGGGCAATGAGCAGTTCTTC
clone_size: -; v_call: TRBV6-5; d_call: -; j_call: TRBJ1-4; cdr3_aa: CASGPGAVEKLFF; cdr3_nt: TGTGCCAGCGGGCCAGGGGCGGTTGAAAAACTGTTTTTT
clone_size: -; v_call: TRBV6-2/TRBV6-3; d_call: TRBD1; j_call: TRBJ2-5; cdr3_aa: CASSYPGTGDQETQYF; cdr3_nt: TGTGCCAGCAGTTACCCCGGGACAGGGGACCAAGAGACCCAGTACTTC
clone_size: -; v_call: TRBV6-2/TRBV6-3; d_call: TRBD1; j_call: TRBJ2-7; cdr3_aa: CASSYTDRGVFSYEQYF; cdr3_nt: TGTGCCAGCAGTTACACCGACAGGGGGGTCTTCTCCTACGAGCAGTACTTC
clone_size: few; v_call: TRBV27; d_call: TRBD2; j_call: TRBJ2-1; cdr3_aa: CASTLTSGGAPSYNEQFF; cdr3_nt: TGTGCCAGCACTTTAACTAGCGGGGGGGCCCCCTCCTACAATGAGCAGTTCTTC
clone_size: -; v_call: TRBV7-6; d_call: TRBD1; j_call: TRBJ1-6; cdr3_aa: CASSLQGESNSPLHF; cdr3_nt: TGTGCCAGCAGCTTACAGGGGGAAAGTAATTCACCCCTCCACTTT
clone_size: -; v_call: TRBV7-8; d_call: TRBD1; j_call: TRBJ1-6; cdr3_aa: CASSLRPLSGTVYSSYNSPLHF; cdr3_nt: TGTGCCAGCAGCTTACGACCCCTCTCCGGGACAGTATACAGCTCCTATAATTCACCCCTCCACTTT
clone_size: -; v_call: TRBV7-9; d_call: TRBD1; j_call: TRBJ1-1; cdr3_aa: CASSLSSTGLAFF; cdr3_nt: TGTGCCAGCAGCTTATCGTCGACAGGGCTAGCTTTCTTT
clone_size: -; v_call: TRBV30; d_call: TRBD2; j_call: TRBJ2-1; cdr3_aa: CAWAGLGGDEQFF; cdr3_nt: TGTGCCTGGGCGGGACTGGGAGGGGATGAGCAGTTCTTC